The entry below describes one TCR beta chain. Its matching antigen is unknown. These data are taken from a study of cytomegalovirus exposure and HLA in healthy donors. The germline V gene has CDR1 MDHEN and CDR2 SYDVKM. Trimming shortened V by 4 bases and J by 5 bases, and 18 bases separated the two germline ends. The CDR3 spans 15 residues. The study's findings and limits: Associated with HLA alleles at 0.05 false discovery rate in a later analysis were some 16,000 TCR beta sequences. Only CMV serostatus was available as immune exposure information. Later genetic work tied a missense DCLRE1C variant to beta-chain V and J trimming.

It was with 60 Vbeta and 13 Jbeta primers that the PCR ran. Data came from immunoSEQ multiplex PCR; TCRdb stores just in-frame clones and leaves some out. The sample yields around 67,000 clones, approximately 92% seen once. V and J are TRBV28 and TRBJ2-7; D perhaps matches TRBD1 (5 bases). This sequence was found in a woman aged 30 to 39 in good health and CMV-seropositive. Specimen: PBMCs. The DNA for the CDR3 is TGTGCCAGCAGTTCTGGGGCAGCCCCCGACGACGAGCAGTACTTC. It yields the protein CASSSGAAPDDEQYF.